This T cell receptor beta chain comes out of a study of beta chain features in type 1 diabetes. Via CD45RO/CCR7/CD25/CD127/CD95/CD27, cells of the CD4+ naive, central memory, regulatory and stem cell-like memory subsets were sorted. This clone was detected a few times. Its antigen is unidentified. Findings and caveats of the study: Moderate yet significant TCRB CDR3 shortening was seen in Type 1 diabetes patients in all four CD4+ subsets. Since sequencing was performed on cDNA, cells with high TCR expression could be over-represented.

TCRB transcripts that were expressed got sequenced, as all of the isolated RNA had been reverse transcribed. Profiled with immunoSEQ multiplex PCR; TCRdb holds only in-frame clones, not every one. The data contain 150,000 to 190,000 clones, 8.5% to 14% of them singletons. V lost 1 base and J 6 bases, leaving 6 bases between the germline ends. The CDR3 is 12 amino acids. In germline, CDR1 is SNHLY, CDR2 FYNNEI. The chain uses TRBV2 and TRBJ1-2; D remains unclear. The sample consisted of central memory CD4+ T cells from blood. This TCR was recovered from a man between 18 and 29 years old in good health. The CDR3 DNA reads TGTGCCAGCAGTGAAGACGGCGATGGCTACACCTTC. As protein: CASSEDGDGYTF.